The clone carrying this T cell receptor (beta chain) was observed a few times. What it binds is not known. This sample was included in a study of cytomegalovirus exposure and HLA in healthy donors. General study points: The number of N-insertions in an Asian-associated ancestry cluster was reportedly below the approximately 700-donor mean in a later analysis.

PCR amplification relied on 60 Vbeta primers (plus 13 Jbeta primers). Produced via immunoSEQ multiplex PCR; TCRdb's table is partial and in-frame only. The sample shows roughly 130,000 clones, around 65% of them seen only once. This TCR derives from a woman aged 55-75 years in good health and CMV-seronegative. The sample was PBMCs.

CDR3 nucleotide sequence: TGCGCCAGCAGCCAAGAAGGGGTAAACAATCAGCCCCAGCATTTT. This codes for CASSQEGVNNQPQHF. V usage is TRBV4-1 and J usage is TRBJ1-5; D perhaps matches TRBD1 (5 bases). The CDR3 sequence is 15 residues long. Trimming stripped 0 bases from V and 3 bases from J, with 9 bases between. Per the germline V gene, CDR1 is MGHRA and CDR2 is YSYEKL.